Shown below are 3 T cell receptor beta chains from a single sample sequenced in a study of cytomegalovirus exposure and HLA in healthy donors. PCR primers comprised 60 Vbeta and 13 Jbeta primers. Data came from immunoSEQ multiplex PCR; TCRdb stores just in-frame clones and leaves some out. The sample carries more than 250,000 clones, approximately 90% recorded once. Sequences were obtained from PBMCs. Receptor source: a woman aged 18-30 years in good health and CMV-seronegative.

This clone has just a few counts. The V gene is TRBV6-5, the J gene TRBJ1-4; TRBD1 agrees at 9 bases. The CDR3 has 11 amino acids. Germline loops: CDR1 MNHEY, CDR2 SVGAGI. V dropped 6 bases and J dropped 10; count of bases not matched to a gene: 0. The CDR3 spells CASRGQGKLFF. For the CDR3, the DNA is TGTGCCAGCAGGGGACAGGGAAAACTGTTTTTT.

The genes are TRBV5-1 and TRBJ2-5, with 8 nucleotides matching TRBD2. CDR1 is SGHRS, CDR2 YFSETQ, per germline. The ends lost 3 bases at V and 2 bases at J; junction bases unmatched: 6. The CDR3 totals 15 residues. CDR3 protein: CASSSTPGGQETQYF. The CDR3, as DNA: TGCGCCAGCAGCTCTACCCCGGGGGGGCAAGAGACCCAGTACTTC. Looking up the rest from reference TRBV5-1 and TRBJ2-5 gives the full variable domain: KAGVTQTPRYLIKTRGQQVTLSCSPISGHRSVSWYQQTPGQGLQFLFEYFSETQRNKGNFPGRFSGRQFSNSRSEMNVSTLELGDSALYLCASSSTPGGQETQYFGPGTRLLVL.

This clone showed up just a few times. The chain combines TRBV18 with TRBJ1-1; D unclear. Trimming took 3 bases from V and 0 from J, leaving 5 bases between them. This CDR3 is built from 13 residues. CDR1 is KGHSH, CDR2 LQKENI, per germline. CDR3 sequence reads: CASSPGVNTEAFF. The CDR3 DNA sequence: TGTGCCAGCTCACCGGGAGTGAACACTGAAGCTTTCTTT.